Sequencing of this TCR beta chain was carried out in a study of T cell changes during pregnancy in multiple sclerosis. TCRdb keeps only in-frame clones here, not all; method: immunoSEQ multiplex PCR. Of under 50,000 clones in the sample, about 90% are singletons; the top ten hold under 0.75%. The source is a female donor in good health, enrolled as a control in a pregnancy study. Sequencing was performed on CD4+ T cells from peripheral blood mononuclear cells, taken in the second trimester of pregnancy.

In DNA form, the CDR3 reads TGTGCCAGCTCCCCCTCGGGTGGAGGAAACACCATATATTTT. Translation gives CASSPSGGGNTIYF. The chain carries TRBV18 and TRBJ1-3; D gene uncertain. V was cut by 6 bases and J by 4 bases, with 13 bases left in between. The length of the CDR3 is 14 residues. The V gene's germline CDR1 is KGHSH and CDR2 LQKENI.